Presented here are 3 T cell receptor beta chains from one specimen sequenced in a study of CD8+ T cells in alopecia areata. After isolation, RNA underwent reverse transcription to generate cDNA as the sequencing template. Here immunoSEQ multiplex PCR was the method, and the copy in TCRdb shows in-frame clones only, minus some. The sample lists approximately 110,000 clones, 56% seen once, with 3% to 4% in the top ten. Treatment meaning: oral pan-JAK inhibitor, 5-10 mg twice daily. Sequenced here: CD4+ T cells sorted from blood, sampled at week 24, from a patient treated with tofacitinib. The source of these receptors is a human donor with alopecia areata.

The chain uses TRBV4-1 and TRBJ2-7; the D gene is possibly TRBD2 (5 bases). Per germline, CDR1 MGHRA and CDR2 YSYEKL. The V gene lost 0 bases and the J gene lost 5 bases, with 17 bases spanning the gap. The CDR3 is 16 amino acids. The CDR3 protein is CASSQDLGRAPHEQYF. Here the CDR3 DNA reads TGCGCCAGCAGCCAAGATCTAGGGCGGGCCCCTCACGAGCAGTACTTC.

V usage is TRBV11-2 and J usage is TRBJ1-1; 9 bases agree with TRBD1. Germline V lookup: CDR1 SGHAT, CDR2 FQNNGV. J lost 1 base, V lost 2 bases, and 5 bases had no gene match. This CDR3 contains 16 residues. CDR3 residues: CASSLLSGQGNTEAFF. DNA of the CDR3: TGTGCCAGCAGCTTACTCTCGGGACAGGGGAACACTGAAGCTTTCTTT. Complete variable domain (other parts from reference TRBV11-2 and TRBJ1-1): EAGVAQSPRYKIIEKRQSVAFWCNPISGHATLYWYQQILGQGPKLLIQFQNNGVVDDSQLPKDRFSAERLKGVDSTLKIQPAKLEDSAVYLCASSLLSGQGNTEAFFGQGTRLTVV.

The chain combines TRBV30 with TRBJ2-3; a possible D gene is TRBD1 (5 bases). V was shortened by 1 base and J by 0 bases, with 11 bases between the two germline ends. The CDR3 loop spans 15 amino acids. Germline V gives CDR1 GTSNPN, CDR2 SVGIG (reference sequence). The CDR3 is CAWSAGFLSTDTQYF. CDR3 in DNA: TGTGCCTGGAGTGCAGGGTTCCTTAGCACAGATACGCAGTATTTT.